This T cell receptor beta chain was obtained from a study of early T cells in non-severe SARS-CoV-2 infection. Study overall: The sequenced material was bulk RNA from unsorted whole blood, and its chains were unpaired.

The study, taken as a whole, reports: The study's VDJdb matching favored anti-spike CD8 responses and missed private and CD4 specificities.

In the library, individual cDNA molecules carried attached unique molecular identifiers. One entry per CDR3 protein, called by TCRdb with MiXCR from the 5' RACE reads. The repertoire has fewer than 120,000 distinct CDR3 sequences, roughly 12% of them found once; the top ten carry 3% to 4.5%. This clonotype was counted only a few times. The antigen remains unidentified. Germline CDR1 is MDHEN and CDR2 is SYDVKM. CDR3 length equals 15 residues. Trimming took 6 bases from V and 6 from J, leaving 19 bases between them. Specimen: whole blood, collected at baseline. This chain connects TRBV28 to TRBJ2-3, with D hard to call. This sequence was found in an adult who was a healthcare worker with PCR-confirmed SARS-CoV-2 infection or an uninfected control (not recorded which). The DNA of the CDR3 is TGTGCCAGCAGGACCGGGCTCCATCGGTCGGATACGCAGTATTTT. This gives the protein CASRTGLHRSDTQYF.